This T cell receptor beta chain was sequenced during a study of blood T cell repertoires in COVID-19. Turning to the study itself: Samples came from the United States, Italy and Spain, spanning acute and convalescent COVID-19. Sample material is recorded as cDNA or gDNA derived from T cells, B-cell-depleted T cells, or PBMCs.

The CDR3 runs 17 residues. Germline assignment: CDR1 SGHRS and CDR2 YFSETQ. V lost 4 bases and J lost 4; bases outside the gene matches: 13. As originally analysed: Counts of nucleated cells, estimated from reference gene primer amplification, were obtained. Profiled with immunoSEQ multiplex PCR; TCRdb holds only in-frame clones, not every one. D and trimming come from the DNA, and the V and J calls and clone size come from that table. Of about 16,000 clones in the sample, 85% to 95% were seen once. The sequencing input was peripheral blood. This TCR derives from a human donor with active COVID-19. The donor label of this sample is uncertain. This chain uses TRBV5-1 with TRBJ1-1; 10 nucleotides agree with TRBD1. The CDR3 protein is CASSPGQGPIGFTEAFF. The CDR3 nucleotides are TGCGCCAGCAGCCCGGGACAGGGGCCGATTGGGTTCACTGAAGCTTTCTTT.